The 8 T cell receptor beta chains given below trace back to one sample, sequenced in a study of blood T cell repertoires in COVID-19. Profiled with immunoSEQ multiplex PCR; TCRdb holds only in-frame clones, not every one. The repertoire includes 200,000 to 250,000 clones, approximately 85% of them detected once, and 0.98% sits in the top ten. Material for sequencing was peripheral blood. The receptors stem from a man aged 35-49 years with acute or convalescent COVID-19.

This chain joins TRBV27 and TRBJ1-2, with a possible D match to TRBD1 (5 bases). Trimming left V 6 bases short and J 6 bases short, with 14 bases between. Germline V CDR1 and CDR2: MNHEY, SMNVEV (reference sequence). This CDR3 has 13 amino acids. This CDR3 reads CASRGSWGDGYTF. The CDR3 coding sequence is TGTGCCAGCAGGGGGAGCTGGGGGGATGGCTACACCTTC.

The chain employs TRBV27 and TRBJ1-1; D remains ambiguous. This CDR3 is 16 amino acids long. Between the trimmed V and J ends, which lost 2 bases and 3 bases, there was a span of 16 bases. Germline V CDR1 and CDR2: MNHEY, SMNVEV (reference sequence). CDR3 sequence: CASSLLPSGGDTEAFF. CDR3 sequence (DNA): TGTGCCAGCAGTTTACTCCCCTCCGGCGGGGACACTGAAGCTTTCTTT.

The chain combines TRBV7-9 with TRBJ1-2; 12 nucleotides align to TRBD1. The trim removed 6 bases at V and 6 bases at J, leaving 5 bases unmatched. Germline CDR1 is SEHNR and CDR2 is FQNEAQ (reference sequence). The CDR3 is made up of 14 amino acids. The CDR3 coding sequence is TGTGCCAGCAGGCGGGACAGGGGGCTTGATGGCTACACCTTC. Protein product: CASRRDRGLDGYTF. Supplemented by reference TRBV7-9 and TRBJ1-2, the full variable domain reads DTGVSQNPRHKITKRGQNVTFRCDPISEHNRLYWYRQTLGQGPEFLTYFQNEAQLEKSRLLSDRFSAERPKGSFSTLEIQRTEQGDSAMYLCASRRDRGLDGYTFGSGTRLTVV.

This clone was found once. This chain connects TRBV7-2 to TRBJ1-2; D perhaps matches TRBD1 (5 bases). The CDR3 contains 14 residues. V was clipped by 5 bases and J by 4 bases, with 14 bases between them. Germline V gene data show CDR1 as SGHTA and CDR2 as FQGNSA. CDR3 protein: CASSPTTELYGYTF. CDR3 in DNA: TGTGCCAGCAGCCCGACGACAGAACTCTATGGCTACACCTTC.

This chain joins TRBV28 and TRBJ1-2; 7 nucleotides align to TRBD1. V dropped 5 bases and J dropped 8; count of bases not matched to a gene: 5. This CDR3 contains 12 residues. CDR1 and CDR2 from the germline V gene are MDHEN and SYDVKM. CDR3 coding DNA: TGTGCCAGCAGTATACAGGGGACGGGCTACACCTTC. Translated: CASSIQGTGYTF.

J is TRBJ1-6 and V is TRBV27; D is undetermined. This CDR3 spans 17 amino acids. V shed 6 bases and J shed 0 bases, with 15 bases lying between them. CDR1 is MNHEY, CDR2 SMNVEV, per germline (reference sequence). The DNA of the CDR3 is TGTGCCAGCAGCCCCCAGTTTAGCGGCTCCTATAATTCACCCCTCCACTTT. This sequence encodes CASSPQFSGSYNSPLHF.

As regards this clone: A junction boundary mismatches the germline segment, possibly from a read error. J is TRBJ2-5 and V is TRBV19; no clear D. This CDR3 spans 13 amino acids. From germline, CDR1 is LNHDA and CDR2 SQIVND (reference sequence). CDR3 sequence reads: CASSILGQQTQYF. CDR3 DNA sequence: TGTGCCAGTAGTATTCTAGGCCAACAGACCCAGTACTTC. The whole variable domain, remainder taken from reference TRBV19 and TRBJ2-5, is DGGITQSPKYLFRKEGQNVTLSCEQNLNHDAMYWYRQDPGQGLRLIYYSQIVNDFQKGDIAEGYSVSREKKESFPLTVTSAQKNPTAFYLCASSILGQQTQYFGPGTRLLVL.

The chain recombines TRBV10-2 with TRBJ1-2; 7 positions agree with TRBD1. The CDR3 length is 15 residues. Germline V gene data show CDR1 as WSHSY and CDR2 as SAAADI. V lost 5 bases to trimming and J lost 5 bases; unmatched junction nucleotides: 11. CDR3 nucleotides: TGCGCCAGCAGTCCCGACGAAGGGGGCTTTTATGGCTACACCTTC. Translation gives CASSPDEGGFYGYTF.